A selection of T cell receptor beta chains follows, all from one sample in a study of blood T cell repertoires in COVID-19. Libraries were prepared by immunoSEQ multiplex PCR; TCRdb keeps only in-frame clonotypes and omits some of them. The table shows more than 75,000 clones, with roughly nine tenths occurring only once. The sequencing sample was made of peripheral blood. These receptors were taken from a man aged 50 to 59 with COVID-19, enrolled during active disease. Each CDR3 is given with its conserved first and last residue. The order of the fields is V gene, clone size, J gene, D gene, CDR3 DNA, CDR3 protein. The D gene is left open where the match is weak. Only part of the rows carry a size: once, few, many, or a class if the clone is expanded.

TRBV4-1	.	TRBJ1-1	.	TGCGCCAGCAGCCCCCGAGCCCAAAACACTGAAGCTTTCTTT	CASSPRAQNTEAFF
TRBV15	.	TRBJ2-3	.	TGTGCCACCAGCAGAGCGGTGGACAGCATCATGGCGGGGGCCACGCAGTATTTT	CATSRAVDSIMAGATQYF
TRBV19	.	TRBJ1-1	.	TGTGCCAGTACCCCCCCGGCCGGGAGGAAGCGGACTGAAGCTTTCTTT	CASTPPAGRKRTEAFF
TRBV5-5	.	TRBJ1-3	TRBD1	TGTGCCAGCAGCCTGGACAGGGTAGTAGGGGGTCTCTCTGGAAACACCATATATTTT	CASSLDRVVGGLSGNTIYF
TRBV11-2	once	TRBJ2-3	TRBD2	TGTGCCAGCAGCTTAACGGGGTGGCAGCGGGGGGGCACAGATACGCAGTATTTT	CASSLTGWQRGGTDTQYF
TRBV19	.	TRBJ1-3	TRBD1	TGTGCCAGTAGCCGGCTGGACAGGGGCTCTGGAAACACCATATATTTT	CASSRLDRGSGNTIYF
TRBV7-9	.	TRBJ1-1	.	TGTGCCAGCAGCTTAGAGGTAGGAGGGTGGACTGAAGCTTTCTTT	CASSLEVGGWTEAFF
TRBV24-1	.	TRBJ2-5	TRBD2	TGTGCCACCAGTGATCACCTTAGGACTAGCGGGGGCCCCGAGACCCAGTACTTC	CATSDHLRTSGGPETQYF
TRBV19	once	TRBJ2-2	TRBD1	TGTGCCAGTAGTCTCCGACGGCCCGGGACAGGCAACACCGGGGAGCTGTTTTTT	CASSLRRPGTGNTGELFF
TRBV7-9	.	TRBJ1-4	.	TGTGCCAGCAGCTTCGGTGGTCAGGGGCGGATAGGAAGTGAAAAACTGTTTTTT	CASSFGGQGRIGSEKLFF
TRBV7-9	.	TRBJ1-3	.	TGTGCCAGCAGCTCTGGTCAGGGGAGTTGGCGTGGAAACACCATATATTTT	CASSSGQGSWRGNTIYF
TRBV29-1	once	TRBJ1-2	.	TGCAGCGTTCCCTCTACCTTAATGGACACTGGCTACACCTTC	CSVPSTLMDTGYTF
TRBV5-5	.	TRBJ2-3	.	TGTGCCAGCAGCTTGGCCGGGCAGGGTCTTTGGACAGATACGCAGTATTTT	CASSLAGQGLWTDTQYF
TRBV6-6	once	TRBJ1-3	.	TGTGCCAGCAGTTACTCGGGCGGGGGCCCTGGAAACACCATATATTTT	CASSYSGGGPGNTIYF
TRBV28	.	TRBJ1-2	TRBD1	TGTGCCAGCACTCTGACAGGGGGAATTGGCTACACCTTC	CASTLTGGIGYTF
TRBV20-1	.	TRBJ2-5	TRBD1	TGCAGTGCTAGTCCGAGGGGGCAACGGGAGACCCAGTACTTC	CSASPRGQRETQYF
TRBV7-2	.	TRBJ2-3	.	TGTGCCAGCAGCTTAAGTCAGGGAGATACGCAGTATTTT	CASSLSQGDTQYF
TRBV7-2	.	TRBJ2-1	.	TGTGCCAGCAGCCCGATTAGCTCCTACAATGAGCAGTTCTTC	CASSPISSYNEQFF
TRBV19	.	TRBJ2-7	.	TGTGCCAGTGGGAGCTCCTACGAGCAGTACTTC	CASGSSYEQYF
TRBV12-5	once	TRBJ1-4	.	TGTGCTAGTGGTTTGGTACATTTGGGAGCAACTAATGAAAAACTGTTTTTT	CASGLVHLGATNEKLFF
TRBV19	.	TRBJ1-6	.	TGTGCCAGTAGTATTGGGAGAGGGGGACCCCTCCACTTT	CASSIGRGGPLHF
TRBV28	.	TRBJ2-7	TRBD1	TGTGCCAGCAGCCCTAGAAGGAACAGGGGCCAATACGAGCAGTACTTC	CASSPRRNRGQYEQYF
TRBV5-1	.	TRBJ1-6	TRBD1	TGCGCCAGCAGCTCTAAACAGGGGTATAATTCACCCCTCCACTTT	CASSSKQGYNSPLHF
TRBV18	.	TRBJ2-1	.	TGTGCCAGCTCAAGTATAGCTAGCTCCTACAATGAGCAGTTCTTC	CASSSIASSYNEQFF